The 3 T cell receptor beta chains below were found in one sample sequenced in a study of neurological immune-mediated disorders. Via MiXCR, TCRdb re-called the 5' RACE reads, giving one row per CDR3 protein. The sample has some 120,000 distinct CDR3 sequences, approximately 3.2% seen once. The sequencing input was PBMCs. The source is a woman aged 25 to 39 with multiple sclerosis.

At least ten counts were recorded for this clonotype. DNA for the CDR3: TGTGCCATCAGGACTTTGACAGCGAACACCGGGGAGCTGTTTTTT. As protein: CAIRTLTANTGELFF. The chain employs TRBV10-3 and TRBJ2-2; a possible D gene is TRBD1 (5 bases). The CDR3 consists of 15 residues. Looked up from germline, CDR1 is ENHRY and CDR2 is SYGVKD. V lost 6 bases to trimming and J lost 0 bases, with 11 bases between them.

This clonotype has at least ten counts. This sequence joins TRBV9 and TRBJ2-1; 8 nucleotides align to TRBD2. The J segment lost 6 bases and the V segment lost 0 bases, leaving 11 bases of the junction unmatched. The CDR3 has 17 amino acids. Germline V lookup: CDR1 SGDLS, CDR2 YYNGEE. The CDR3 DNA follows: TGTGCCAGCAGCGTAGTTGGCAGCGGGAGACGTACCAATGAGCAGTTCTTC. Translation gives CASSVVGSGRRTNEQFF.

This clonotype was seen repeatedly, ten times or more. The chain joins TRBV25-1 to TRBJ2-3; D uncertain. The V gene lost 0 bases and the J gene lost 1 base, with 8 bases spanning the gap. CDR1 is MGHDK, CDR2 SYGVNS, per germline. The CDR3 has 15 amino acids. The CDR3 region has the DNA TGTGCCAGCAGTGAATATAACTGGGGCACAGATACGCAGTATTTT. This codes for CASSEYNWGTDTQYF.